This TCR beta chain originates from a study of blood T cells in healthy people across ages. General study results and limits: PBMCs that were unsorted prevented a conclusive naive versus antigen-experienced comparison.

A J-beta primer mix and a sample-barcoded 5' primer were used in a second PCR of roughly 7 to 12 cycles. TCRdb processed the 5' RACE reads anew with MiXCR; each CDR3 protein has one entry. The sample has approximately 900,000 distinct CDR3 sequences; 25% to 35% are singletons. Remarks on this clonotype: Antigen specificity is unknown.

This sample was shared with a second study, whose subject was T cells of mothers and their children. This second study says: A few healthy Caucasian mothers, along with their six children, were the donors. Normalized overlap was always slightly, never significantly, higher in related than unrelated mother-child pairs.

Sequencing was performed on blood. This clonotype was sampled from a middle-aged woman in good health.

CDR3 amino acids: CASSFPGRGGASEQFF. The DNA for the CDR3 is TGTGCCAGCAGTTTCCCAGGGAGAGGGGGGGCCAGTGAGCAGTTCTTC. This rearrangement joins TRBV28 to TRBJ2-1, with TRBD2 as a possible D gene (7 bases). There are 16 residues in the CDR3. V lost 3 bases and J 9 bases, leaving 21 bases between the germline ends. Looked up from germline, CDR1 is MDHEN and CDR2 is SYDVKM.